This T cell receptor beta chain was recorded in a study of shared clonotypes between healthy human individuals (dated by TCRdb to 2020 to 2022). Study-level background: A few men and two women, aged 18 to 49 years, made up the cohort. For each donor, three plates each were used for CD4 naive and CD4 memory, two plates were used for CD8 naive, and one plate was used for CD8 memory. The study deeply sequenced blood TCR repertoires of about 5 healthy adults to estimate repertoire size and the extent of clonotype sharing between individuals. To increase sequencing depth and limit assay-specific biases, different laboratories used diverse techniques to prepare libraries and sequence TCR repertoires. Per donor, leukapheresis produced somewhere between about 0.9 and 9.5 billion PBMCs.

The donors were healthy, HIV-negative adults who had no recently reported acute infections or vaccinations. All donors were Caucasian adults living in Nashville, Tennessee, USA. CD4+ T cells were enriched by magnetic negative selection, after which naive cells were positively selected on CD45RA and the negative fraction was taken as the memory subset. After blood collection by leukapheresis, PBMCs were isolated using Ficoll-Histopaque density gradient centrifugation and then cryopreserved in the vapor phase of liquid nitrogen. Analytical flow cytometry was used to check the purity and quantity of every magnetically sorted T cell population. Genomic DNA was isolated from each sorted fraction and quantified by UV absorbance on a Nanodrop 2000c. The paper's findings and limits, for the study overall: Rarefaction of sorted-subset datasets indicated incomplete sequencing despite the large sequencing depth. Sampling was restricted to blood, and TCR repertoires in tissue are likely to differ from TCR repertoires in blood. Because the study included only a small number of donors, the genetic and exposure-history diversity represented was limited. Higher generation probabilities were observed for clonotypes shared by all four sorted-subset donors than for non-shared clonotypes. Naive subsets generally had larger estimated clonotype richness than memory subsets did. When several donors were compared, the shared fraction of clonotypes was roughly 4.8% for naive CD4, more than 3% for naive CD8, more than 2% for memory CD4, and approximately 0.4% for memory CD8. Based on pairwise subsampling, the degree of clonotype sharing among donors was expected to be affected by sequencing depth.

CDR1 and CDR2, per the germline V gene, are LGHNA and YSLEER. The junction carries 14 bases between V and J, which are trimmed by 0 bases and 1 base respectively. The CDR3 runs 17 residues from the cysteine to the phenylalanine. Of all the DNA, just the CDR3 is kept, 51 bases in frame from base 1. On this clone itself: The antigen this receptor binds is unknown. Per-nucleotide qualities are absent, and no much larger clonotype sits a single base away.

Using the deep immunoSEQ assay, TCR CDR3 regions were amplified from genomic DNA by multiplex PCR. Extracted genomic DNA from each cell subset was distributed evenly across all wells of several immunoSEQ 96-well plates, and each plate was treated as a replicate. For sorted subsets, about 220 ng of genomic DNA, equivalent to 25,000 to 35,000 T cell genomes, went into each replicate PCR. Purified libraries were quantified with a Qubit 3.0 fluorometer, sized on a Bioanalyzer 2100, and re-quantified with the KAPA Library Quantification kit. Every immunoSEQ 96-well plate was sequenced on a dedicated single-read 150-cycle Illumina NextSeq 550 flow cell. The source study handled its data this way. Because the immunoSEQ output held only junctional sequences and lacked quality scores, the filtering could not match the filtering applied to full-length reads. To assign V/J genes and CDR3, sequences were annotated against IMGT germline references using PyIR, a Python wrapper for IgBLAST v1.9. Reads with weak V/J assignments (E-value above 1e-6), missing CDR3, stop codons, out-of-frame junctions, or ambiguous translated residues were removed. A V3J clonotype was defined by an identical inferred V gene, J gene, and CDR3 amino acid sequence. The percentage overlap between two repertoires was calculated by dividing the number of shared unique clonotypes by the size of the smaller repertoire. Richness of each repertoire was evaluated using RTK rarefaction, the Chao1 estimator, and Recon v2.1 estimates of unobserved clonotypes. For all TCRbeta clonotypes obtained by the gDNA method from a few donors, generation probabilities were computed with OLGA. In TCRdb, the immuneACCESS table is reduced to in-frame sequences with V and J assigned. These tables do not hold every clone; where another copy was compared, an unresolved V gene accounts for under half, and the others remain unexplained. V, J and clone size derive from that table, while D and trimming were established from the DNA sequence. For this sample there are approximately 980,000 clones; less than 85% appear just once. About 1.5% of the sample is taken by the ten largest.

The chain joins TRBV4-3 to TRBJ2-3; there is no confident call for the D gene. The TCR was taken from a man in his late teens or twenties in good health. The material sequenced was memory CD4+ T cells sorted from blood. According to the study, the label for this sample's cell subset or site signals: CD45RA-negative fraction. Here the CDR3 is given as CASSQEAVISGTDTQYF. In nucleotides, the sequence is TGCGCCAGCAGCCAAGAGGCAGTAATCTCGGGCACAGATACGCAGTATTTT.